A selection of T cell receptor beta chains follows, all from one sample in a study of identical twins. TCRdb reprocessed the 5' RACE reads via MiXCR and lists one record per CDR3 protein. The data contain approximately 630,000 distinct CDR3 sequences, roughly 6.6% of them seen just once; the ten biggest clones take up around 1.6%. The data also belong to a second study, concerning yellow fever vaccine responses in identical twins.

Sequenced: PBMCs. The receptors originated from a young woman in good health. Both conserved end residues are part of each CDR3. D genes are given only for firm matches. The listing skips clone size in some rows; elsewhere it reads once, few, many or a size class.

>TRBV5-1|.|TRBJ2-3|.
TGCGCCAGCAGCTCCTCGGATATTCCCACAGATACGCAGTATTTT
CASSSSDIPTDTQYF
>TRBV7-6|few|TRBJ1-1|.
TGTGCCAGCAGCCTGGATTTGGGGGGAGTGGCTTTCTTT
CASSLDLGGVAFF
>TRBV5-1|few|TRBJ1-2|TRBD1
TGCGCCAGCAGTTCGGACAGGGAAAGGAATGGCTACACCTTC
CASSSDRERNGYTF
>TRBV9|many|TRBJ2-1|.
TGTGCCAGCAGCCCGAGACAGGTGGAAAAAAATGAGCAGTTCTTC
CASSPRQVEKNEQFF
>TRBV12-3/TRBV12-4|many|TRBJ2-2|.
TGTGCCAGCAGTCAAAGACAGATACGATCCGGGGAGCTGTTTTTT
CASSQRQIRSGELFF
>TRBV24-1|many|TRBJ2-1|.
TGTGCCACCGGGACTTCAAGCTCCTACAATGAGCAGTTCTTC
CATGTSSSYNEQFF
>TRBV29-1|.|TRBJ2-1|.
TGCAGCGTTGTGGGGAATGAGCAGTTCTTC
CSVVGNEQFF
>TRBV5-1|.|TRBJ2-1|.
TGCGCCAGCAGCTTGGTCTTAACGGGAGTGGGGAATGAGCAGTTCTTC
CASSLVLTGVGNEQFF
>TRBV5-1|many|TRBJ2-7|.
TGCGCCAGCAGCTTTGGAGCGGAGAGCTCCTACGAGCAGTACTTC
CASSFGAESSYEQYF
>TRBV29-1|many|TRBJ1-1|.
TGCAGCGTTGAGGACGGATTCATGAACACTGAAGCTTTCTTT
CSVEDGFMNTEAFF
>TRBV6-2/TRBV6-3|few|TRBJ2-3|.
TGTGCCAGCAGTTTATTCCGACTAGAAACAGATACGCAGTATTTT
CASSLFRLETDTQYF
>TRBV28|.|TRBJ2-4|.
TGTGCCAGCAGTTTGGACAGTCGGTACATTCAGTACTTC
CASSLDSRYIQYF
>TRBV12-3/TRBV12-4|few|TRBJ2-1|TRBD2
TGTGCCAGCAGGTCCCTAGCGGGATCAAATGAGCAGTTCTTC
CASRSLAGSNEQFF
>TRBV2|.|TRBJ1-6|.
TGTGCCAGCAGTGGCCTCGCCGAAATAAGTTCACCCCTCCACTTT
CASSGLAEISSPLHF
>TRBV5-1|.|TRBJ2-1|.
TGCGCCAGCAGCCCCAGGGACATCTCCTACAATGAGCAGTTCTTC
CASSPRDISYNEQFF
>TRBV10-2|few|TRBJ2-7|.
TGCGCCAGCAGTGAAATGGCCTTGACAGTGAGCTCCTACGAGCAGTACTTC
CASSEMALTVSSYEQYF
>TRBV4-1|.|TRBJ1-2|TRBD1
TGCGCCAGCAGCCAAGATCGGAAGGGGGCAGGGGGCTACACCTTC
CASSQDRKGAGGYTF
>TRBV5-1|.|TRBJ2-7|TRBD2
TGCGCCAGCAGCTGGACTAGCGGGAGGACCAACTCCTACGAGCAGTACTTC
CASSWTSGRTNSYEQYF
>TRBV28|few|TRBJ2-2|.
TGTGCCAGCAGAAAGGGGAACACCGGGGAGCTGTTTTTT
CASRKGNTGELFF
>TRBV12-3/TRBV12-4|many|TRBJ2-2|.
TGTGCCAGCAGCCAAGACAGGTCGAACACCGGGGAGCTGTTTTTT
CASSQDRSNTGELFF
>TRBV24-1|.|TRBJ2-1|TRBD2
TGTGCCACCGGGCAAGGTGCGGGAGGCCTCTACAATGAGCAGTTCTTC
CATGQGAGGLYNEQFF
>TRBV7-4|few|TRBJ1-5|TRBD1
TGTGCCAGCAGCTTACGAAACGGGACAGGGGTCGAGGCCTCGAGCAATCAGCCCCAGCATTTT
CASSLRNGTGVEASSNQPQHF
>TRBV5-5|many|TRBJ2-1|TRBD2
TGTGCCAGCAGCTTGGTTCTAGCGGGAGGGAGGGACAATGAGCAGTTCTTC
CASSLVLAGGRDNEQFF
>TRBV24-1|.|TRBJ2-5|.
TGTGCCACCAGTGTGGGCGGACAGCCGAAAGGAGAGACCCAGTACTTC
CATSVGGQPKGETQYF
>TRBV7-9|many|TRBJ1-4|.
TGTGCCAGCAGCTCGGGAGGGCCAGGTCGGGAAAAACTGTTTTTT
CASSSGGPGREKLFF
>TRBV12-3/TRBV12-4|many|TRBJ2-1|TRBD2
TGTGCCAGCAGTGTTGGACTAGCGGGACACAATGAGCAGTTCTTC
CASSVGLAGHNEQFF
>TRBV25-1|.|TRBJ2-5|TRBD2
TGTGCCAGCAGTGACGAGGGAGGGCTTACAGGACCAAAAGAGACCCAGTACTTC
CASSDEGGLTGPKETQYF
>TRBV7-9|.|TRBJ1-2|.
TGTGCCAGCAGCTTAGTTCAGGACCGCTATGGCTACACCTTC
CASSLVQDRYGYTF
>TRBV12-3/TRBV12-4|many|TRBJ2-5|.
TGTGCCAGCAGTCCCCGGGACAAAGAGACCCAGTACTTC
CASSPRDKETQYF
>TRBV5-5|.|TRBJ2-1|TRBD1
TGTGCCAGCGGCACCCGACAGGGGGCGGTGGGGAATGAGCAGTTCTTC
CASGTRQGAVGNEQFF
>TRBV9|many|TRBJ2-1|.
TGTGCCAGCAGCACAGACTACAGGGAACTGAATGAGCAGTTCTTC
CASSTDYRELNEQFF
>TRBV28|.|TRBJ2-5|.
TGTGCCAGCAAGGACACCCGGGAGACCCAGTACTTC
CASKDTRETQYF
>TRBV28|many|TRBJ2-2|TRBD1
TGTGCCAGCATTCCCCCCCTTACAGGGGCCGGGGAGCTGTTTTTT
CASIPPLTGAGELFF
>TRBV4-1|few|TRBJ2-2|TRBD1
TGCGCCAGCAGCCGTGGACAGGGGCATAGGGGCGGGGAGCTGTTTTTT
CASSRGQGHRGGELFF
>TRBV7-9|few|TRBJ1-1|.
TGTGCCAGCAGCCCGATGGGGACCTTGAACACTGAAGCTTTCTTT
CASSPMGTLNTEAFF
>TRBV18|.|TRBJ2-7|.
TGTGCCAGCTCACCTAACCAGGGTTCCGAGCAGTACTTC
CASSPNQGSEQYF
>TRBV7-9|many|TRBJ1-5|.
TGTGCCAGCAGCTTAGAATTGTCCGGGGATAGCAATCAGCCCCAGCATTTT
CASSLELSGDSNQPQHF
>TRBV10-3|.|TRBJ1-2|.
TGTGCCATCAGAGAAGGCACAGGGCTTTACTATGGCTACACCTTC
CAIREGTGLYYGYTF
>TRBV29-1|many|TRBJ2-4|.
TGCAGCGTTGAGGGCGGCCCAGCCAAAAACATTCAGTACTTC
CSVEGGPAKNIQYF
>TRBV10-3|.|TRBJ2-2|TRBD1
TGTGCCATCAGTGGACAGGGGTTAACCGGGGAGCTGTTTTTT
CAISGQGLTGELFF
>TRBV5-1|.|TRBJ2-5|TRBD1
TGCGCCAGCAGCTCCCTGGACAGGTGGCAAAAAGAGACCCAGTACTTC
CASSSLDRWQKETQYF
>TRBV3-1|many|TRBJ1-1|.
TGTGCCAGCAGCCAAGATTTCCGAACTGAAGCTTTCTTT
CASSQDFRTEAFF
>TRBV12-3/TRBV12-4|.|TRBJ2-2|TRBD2
TGTGCCAGCAGTTTTTTACTAGCGGGAGGCCAAGCCGTCTTTTTCGACACCGGGGAGCTGTTTTTT
CASSFLLAGGQAVFFDTGELFF
>TRBV20-1|few|TRBJ2-7|TRBD2
TGCAGTGCTAGGTCGCGGGGGGACTACGAGCAGTACTTC
CSARSRGDYEQYF
>TRBV5-1|.|TRBJ1-1|.
TGCGCCAGCCAACAGGGTAGGAACACTGAAGCTTTCTTT
CASQQGRNTEAFF
>TRBV12-3/TRBV12-4|few|TRBJ2-1|.
TGTGCCAGCAGGCCCCTCGGGGGCAGATTCAATGAGCAGTTCTTC
CASRPLGGRFNEQFF
>TRBV29-1|many|TRBJ2-2|.
TGCAGCGTTGTTGGGTCTCCAAACACCGGGGAGCTGTTTTTT
CSVVGSPNTGELFF
>TRBV12-3/TRBV12-4|few|TRBJ1-3|.
TGTGCCAGCACCCGGGATACGAACTCTGGAAACACCATATATTTT
CASTRDTNSGNTIYF
>TRBV20-1|few|TRBJ2-3|.
TGCAGTGCTAGTTCAGCTAGCACAGATACGCAGTATTTT
CSASSASTDTQYF
>TRBV18|few|TRBJ2-7|TRBD2
TGTGCCAGCTCAACCGGCGCTAGCGGAACCTACGAGCAGTACTTC
CASSTGASGTYEQYF
>TRBV10-3|many|TRBJ2-1|TRBD2
TGTGCCATCAGTGACCCAACACTAGCGATTGAGCAGTTCTTC
CAISDPTLAIEQFF
>TRBV5-6|few|TRBJ2-1|.
TGTGCCACAGGAGACCTGAGCTCCTACAATGAGCAGTTCTTC
CATGDLSSYNEQFF
>TRBV20-1|.|TRBJ2-1|TRBD2
TGCAGTGCTAGAGTGGCGGGAGGTGCCTACAATGAGCAGTTCTTC
CSARVAGGAYNEQFF
>TRBV14|many|TRBJ2-7|.
TGTGCCAGCAGCCAAAACTCCTACGAGCAGTACTTC
CASSQNSYEQYF
>TRBV7-8|few|TRBJ1-1|.
TGTGCCAGCAGCCTTTCGGACATGATGAACACTGAAGCTTTCTTT
CASSLSDMMNTEAFF